This T cell receptor (beta chain) came from a study of T cell responses to AZD1222 COVID-19 vaccine. This CDR3 has 13 residues. Germline loops: CDR1 SQVTM, CDR2 ANQGSEA. Trimming took off 5 bases at V and 0 bases at J, with 9 bases between the two ends. As to this clone: The target antigen is unknown.

Only in-frame clones appear in the TCRdb table, and some are missing; sequencing was by immunoSEQ multiplex PCR. There are about 110,000 clones in the sample; approximately 89% occur only once, and roughly 5% lies in the top ten. Whole-study results and caveats: It was only after the peak T cell response that any repertoires were sampled.

This sequence was found in an adult in good health. The chain joins TRBV29-1 to TRBJ2-3, with D uncertain. The sequencing here drew on peripheral blood, taken on day 0 of AZD1222 vaccination. The CDR3 nucleotides read TGCAGCGTTCTACAACACAGCACAGATACGCAGTATTTT. Translation gives CSVLQHSTDTQYF.